The T cell receptor beta chain described here comes from a study of T cells expressing NK-cell markers. Overall study: TCR beta repertoires came from sorted CD3+CD56+NKG2C+, CD3+CD56+NKG2C- and CD3+CD56-NKG2C+ T cells. The eight sequenced donors comprised seven who were HCMV-seropositive and one who was seronegative. Overall study results and limits: Of the CD8+ T cells in more than five donors, 1.0-7.0% belonged to dominant NKG2C+ clonotypes.

From its re-call of the 5' RACE reads, TCRdb lists each CDR3 protein once, without DNA. The sample holds roughly 380,000 distinct CDR3 sequences. On this clonotype itself: Its antigen remains unidentified.

This CDR3 has 15 amino acids. Germline V CDR1 and CDR2: MDHEN, SYDVKM. The sequenced material came from blood T cells: a sorted CD56 or NKG2C T cell subset, CD4+ or CD8+ T cells, or bulk PBMC T cells (not recorded which). The V call is TRBV28, the J call TRBJ2-7; without DNA, the TCRdb call of TRBD1 cannot be checked. This sequence originates from a man aged 18 to 70 in good health. CDR3 sequence reads: CASSRTGTGAYEQYF.